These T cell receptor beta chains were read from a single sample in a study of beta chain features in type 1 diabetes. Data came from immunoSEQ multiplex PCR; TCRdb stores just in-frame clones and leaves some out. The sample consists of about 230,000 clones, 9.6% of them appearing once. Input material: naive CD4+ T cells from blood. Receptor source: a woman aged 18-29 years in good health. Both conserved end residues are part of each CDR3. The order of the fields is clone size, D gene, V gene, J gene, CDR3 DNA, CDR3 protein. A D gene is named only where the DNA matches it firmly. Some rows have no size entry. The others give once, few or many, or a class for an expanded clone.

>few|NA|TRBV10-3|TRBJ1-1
TGTGCCATCAATGGAGGACAGAGAGGGCAGGGGACTGAAGCTTTCTTT
CAINGGQRGQGTEAFF
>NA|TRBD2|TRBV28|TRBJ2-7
TGTGCCAGCAGTTTTGAGCGGGACGCCGAGCAGTACTTC
CASSFERDAEQYF
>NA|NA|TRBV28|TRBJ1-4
TGTGCCAGCGCGGGGTCTGAAAAACTGTTTTTT
CASAGSEKLFF
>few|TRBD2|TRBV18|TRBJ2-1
TGTGCCAGCTCACCCATCAGGACTAGCGGGGACAATGAGCAGTTCTTC
CASSPIRTSGDNEQFF
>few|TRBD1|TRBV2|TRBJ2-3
TGTGCCAGCAGTGAACAGGGGGCCGGAGATACGCAGTATTTT
CASSEQGAGDTQYF
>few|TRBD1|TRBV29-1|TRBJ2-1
TGCAGCACAGGACAGGTAGCGTACAATGAGCAGTTCTTC
CSTGQVAYNEQFF
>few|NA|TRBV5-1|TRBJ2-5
TGCGCCAGCAGCGCGGGACGCTCAGCTCAGATAACCCAAGAGACCCAGTACTTC
CASSAGRSAQITQETQYF
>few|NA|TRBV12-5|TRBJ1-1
TGTGCTAGTGGTTTGGTGGAGAGCGGGGGGACGATGTTT
CASGLVESGGTMF
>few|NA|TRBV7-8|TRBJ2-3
TGTGCCAGCAGCTTAGCGACAGCCCAGGGTACGCAGTATTTT
CASSLATAQGTQYF
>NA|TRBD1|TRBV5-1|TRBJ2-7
TGCGCCAGCAGCCCCGGGACAGGATCCTACGAGCAGTACTTC
CASSPGTGSYEQYF
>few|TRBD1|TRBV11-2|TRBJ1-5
TGTGACAGCAGTAATCAAAGGTCAGCAGGGGGCGATCAGCCCCAGCATTTT
CDSSNQRSAGGDQPQHF
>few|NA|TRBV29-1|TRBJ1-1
TGCAGCGTTGGGTTACAGACCAAGACCGAAGCTTTCTTT
CSVGLQTKTEAFF
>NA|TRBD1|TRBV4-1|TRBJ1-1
TGCGCCAGCAGCCCGACTAACAGGGGGAATACTGAAGCTTTCTTT
CASSPTNRGNTEAFF
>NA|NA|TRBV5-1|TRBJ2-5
TGCGCCAGCAGCTTGGCCCGGGTAGAGACCCAGTACTTC
CASSLARVETQYF
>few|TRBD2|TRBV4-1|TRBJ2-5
TGCGCCAGCAGCCAAGATGGGACTACAGAGACCCAGTACTTC
CASSQDGTTETQYF
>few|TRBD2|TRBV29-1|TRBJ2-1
TGCAGCCACGACCGAGCGGGGGTGGTCAATGAGCAGTTCTTC
CSHDRAGVVNEQFF
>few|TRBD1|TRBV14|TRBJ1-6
TGTGCCAGCAGCCACAGGGGGTTGCCTAATTCACCCCTCCACTTT
CASSHRGLPNSPLHF
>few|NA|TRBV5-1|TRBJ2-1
TGCGCCAGCAGCTTGGACCCGGCTAGCGCGTCCTACAATGAGCAGTTCTTC
CASSLDPASASYNEQFF
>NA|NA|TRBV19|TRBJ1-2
TGTGCCAGTACGGGCTGGAGGACCTATGGCTACACCTTC
CASTGWRTYGYTF
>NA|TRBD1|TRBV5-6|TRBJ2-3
TGTGCCAGCAGCGGCGGGGGACAGGGGGCAGATACGCAGTATTTT
CASSGGGQGADTQYF
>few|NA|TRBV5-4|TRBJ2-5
TGTGCCAGCAGCTTATCAGAAGAGACCCAGTACTTC
CASSLSEETQYF
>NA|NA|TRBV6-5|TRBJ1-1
TGTGCCAGCAGTACCGCAGGGGTTACTGAAGCTTTCTTT
CASSTAGVTEAFF
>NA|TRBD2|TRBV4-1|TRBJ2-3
TGCGCCAGCAGCCAAGAGGGTTTGGGACTAGCTTCAGATACGCAGTATTTT
CASSQEGLGLASDTQYF
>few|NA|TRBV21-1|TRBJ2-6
TGTGCCAGCAGCAAGGCCAGGGGGCGGCCTGGGGCCAACGTCCTGACTTTC
CASSKARGRPGANVLTF
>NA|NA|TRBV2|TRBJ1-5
TGTGCCAGCAGTGAAGCGCTGGGAGGAGGAAATCAGCCCCAGCATTTT
CASSEALGGGNQPQHF
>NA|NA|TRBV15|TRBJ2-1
TGTGCCACCAGCGGGGGGGCTTACAATGAGCAGTTCTTC
CATSGGAYNEQFF
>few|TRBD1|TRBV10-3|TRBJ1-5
TGTGCCATCAGTGACGCCGGGACAGGGGCAAAACAGCCCCAGCATTTT
CAISDAGTGAKQPQHF
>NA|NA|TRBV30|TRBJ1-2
TGTGCCTGGAGTCGGGGCTATGGCTACACCTTC
CAWSRGYGYTF
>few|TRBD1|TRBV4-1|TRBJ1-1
TGCGCCAGCAGCCAGGGTGACAGGGGTTGGACTGAAGCTTTCTTT
CASSQGDRGWTEAFF
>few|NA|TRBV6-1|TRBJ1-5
TGTGCCAGCAGTGAGGGAGGGGGGGAGCAGCCCCAGCATTTT
CASSEGGGEQPQHF
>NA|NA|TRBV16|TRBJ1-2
TGTGCCAGCAGCCAATCGGAGGGTTACGGCTACACCTTC
CASSQSEGYGYTF
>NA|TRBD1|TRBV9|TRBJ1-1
TGTGCCAGCAGCGTAGACGGACAGGGGGCGGGCACTGAAGCTTTCTTT
CASSVDGQGAGTEAFF
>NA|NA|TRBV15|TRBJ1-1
TGTGCCACCAGCAGGCCTACAGGGCTGAACACTGAAGCTTTCTTT
CATSRPTGLNTEAFF
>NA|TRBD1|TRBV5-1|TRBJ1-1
TGCGCCAGCAGCTTGGTTGGAGGGGGCGAATGGGGCACTGAAGCTTTCTTT
CASSLVGGGEWGTEAFF
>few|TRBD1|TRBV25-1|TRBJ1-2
TGTGCCAGCAGTGACAGGGGGGTCTATGGCTACACCTTC
CASSDRGVYGYTF
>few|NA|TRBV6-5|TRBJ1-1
TGTGCCAGCAGTTATCGGGGGGACACTGAAGCTTTCTTT
CASSYRGDTEAFF
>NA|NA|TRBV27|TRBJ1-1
TGTGCCAGCAGATTTTTAGGGGAAGGCACTGAAGCTTTCTTT
CASRFLGEGTEAFF
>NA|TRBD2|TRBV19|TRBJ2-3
TGTGCCAGCGCAATGGTAGCGGGAGGGCCGACAGATACGCAGTATTTT
CASAMVAGGPTDTQYF
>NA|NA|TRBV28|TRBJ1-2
TGTGCCAGCACCCTAAGGAGCACTAACTATGGCTACACCTTC
CASTLRSTNYGYTF
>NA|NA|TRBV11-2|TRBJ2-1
TGTGCCAGCACCCCCTTGCGAATTGGTGAGCAGTTCTTC
CASTPLRIGEQFF
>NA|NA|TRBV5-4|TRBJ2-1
TGTGCCAGCAGCTTAGGGGGATCCGGCTCCTACAATGAGCAGTTCTTC
CASSLGGSGSYNEQFF
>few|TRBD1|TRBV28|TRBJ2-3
TGTGCCAGCACCCTCCGGGACAGGGGGCCAGATACGCAGTATTTT
CASTLRDRGPDTQYF
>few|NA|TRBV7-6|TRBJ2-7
TGTGCCAGCAGCCTTCGGGGGGCGGGCTACTACGAGCAGTACTTC
CASSLRGAGYYEQYF
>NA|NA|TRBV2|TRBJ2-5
TGTGCCAGCAGTGAAGGTCGCGTGCCGGAGACCCAGTACTTC
CASSEGRVPETQYF
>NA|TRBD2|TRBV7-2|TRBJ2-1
TGTGCCAGCAGCTTAAGCAGTAGCGGGGAATTGTATGAGCAGTTCTTC
CASSLSSSGELYEQFF
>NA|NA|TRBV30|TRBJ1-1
TGTGCCTGGAGTGTAGGAGGGGTCGGAAAGAACACTGAAGCTTTCTTT
CAWSVGGVGKNTEAFF
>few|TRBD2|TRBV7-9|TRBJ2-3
TGTGCCAGCAGCCCTCGGGGGAGGGGCGCAGATACGCAGTATTTT
CASSPRGRGADTQYF
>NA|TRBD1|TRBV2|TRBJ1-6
TGTGCCAGCAGTTGGGACAGTAATTCACCCCTCCACTTT
CASSWDSNSPLHF
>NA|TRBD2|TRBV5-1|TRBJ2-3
TGCGCCAGCAGCTGGCCCGATACTAGCGGGGGGCGGAATACGCAGTATTTT
CASSWPDTSGGRNTQYF
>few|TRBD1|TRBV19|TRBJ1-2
TGTGCCAGTAGTCAGGACAGGGGGCAAGGCTACACCTTC
CASSQDRGQGYTF
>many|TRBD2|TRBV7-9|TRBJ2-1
TGTGCCAGCAGCTCGACTAGCGGGAGGGCAGCTGAGCAGTTCTTC
CASSSTSGRAAEQFF
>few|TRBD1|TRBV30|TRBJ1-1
TGTGCCTGGAAGGGACAGTTAAACACTGAAGCTTTCTTT
CAWKGQLNTEAFF
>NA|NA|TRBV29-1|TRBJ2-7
TGCAGCGTTGGGGGCGGTTCCTACGAGCAGTACTTC
CSVGGGSYEQYF
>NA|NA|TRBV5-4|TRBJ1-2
TGTGCCAGCAGCCCACCCCGGGAGAGCTATGGCTACACCTTC
CASSPPRESYGYTF
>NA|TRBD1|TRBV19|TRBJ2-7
TGTGCCAGTAGTATGGGACAGGGGGTCGCCTACGAGCAGTACTTC
CASSMGQGVAYEQYF